The present entry profiles one T cell receptor beta chain with its context. This sample is drawn from a study of blood T cells in healthy people across ages. The CDR3 extends over 15 amino acids. Germline V CDR1 and CDR2: SQVTM, ANQGSEA. Trimming pared 4 bases from V and 1 base from J, leaving 14 bases between. Primed by a sample-barcoded 5' primer and a J-beta primer mix, a second PCR proceeded for 7 to 11 cycles. One entry per CDR3 protein, called by TCRdb with MiXCR from the 5' RACE reads. The data contain about 380,000 distinct CDR3 sequences, about 52% of them singletons. Isolating PBMCs gave at least 6 million of these cells per sample.

Source material: blood. This sequence joins TRBV29-1 and TRBJ2-1; possible D gene TRBD1, 6 bases. The sequence came from a man between 60 and 75 years old in good health. The CDR3 DNA sequence: TGCAGCGTTGTCCTCCGGGACAAGTCCTACAATGAGCAGTTCTTC. Encoded protein: CSVVLRDKSYNEQFF.